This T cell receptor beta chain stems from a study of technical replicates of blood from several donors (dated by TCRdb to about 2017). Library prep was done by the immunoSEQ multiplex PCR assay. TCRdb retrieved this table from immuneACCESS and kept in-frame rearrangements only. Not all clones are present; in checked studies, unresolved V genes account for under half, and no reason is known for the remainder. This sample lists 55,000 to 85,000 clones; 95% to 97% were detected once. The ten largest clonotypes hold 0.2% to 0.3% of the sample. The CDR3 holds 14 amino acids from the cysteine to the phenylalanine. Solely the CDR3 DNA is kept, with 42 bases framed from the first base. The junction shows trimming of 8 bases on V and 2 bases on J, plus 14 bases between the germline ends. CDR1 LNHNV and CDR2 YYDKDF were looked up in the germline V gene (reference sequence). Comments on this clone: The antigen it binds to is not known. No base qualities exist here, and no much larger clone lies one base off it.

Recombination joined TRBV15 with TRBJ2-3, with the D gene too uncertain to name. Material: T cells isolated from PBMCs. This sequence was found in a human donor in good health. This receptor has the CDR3 CATGPIDNTDTQYF. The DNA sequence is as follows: TGTGCCACCGGCCCGATTGACAACACAGATACGCAGTATTTT. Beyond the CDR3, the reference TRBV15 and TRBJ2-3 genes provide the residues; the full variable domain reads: DAMVIQNPRYQVTQFGKPVTLSCSQTLNHNVMYWYQQKSSQAPKLLFHYYDKDFNNEADTPDNFQSRRPNTSFCFLDIRSPGLGDTAMYLCATGPIDNTDTQYFGPGTRLTVL.